This T cell receptor beta chain comes out of a study of cytomegalovirus exposure and HLA in healthy donors. Primers: 60 Vbeta forward and 13 Jbeta reverse. Data came from immunoSEQ multiplex PCR; TCRdb stores just in-frame clones and leaves some out. The table has about 140,000 clones, about 75% seen once. This CDR3 comprises 15 residues. V was clipped by 4 bases and J by 1 base, with 11 bases between them. The TCR sequence derives from a man aged 40-50 years in good health and CMV-seronegative. The material sequenced was PBMCs. This chain joins TRBV5-3 and TRBJ2-2, with D tentatively TRBD2 (5 bases). TRBV5-3 is filed as an ORF, its function uncertain. CDR3 in amino acids: CARSNTSGNTGELFF. The CDR3 DNA is TGTGCCAGAAGCAATACTAGTGGGAACACCGGGGAGCTGTTTTTT.